Following are 5 T cell receptor beta chains from one sample sequenced in a study of T cell responses to AZD1222 COVID-19 vaccine. Produced via immunoSEQ multiplex PCR; TCRdb's table is partial and in-frame only. The top ten hold 4.5% to 6.5% of the sample, which has around 140,000 clones, nearly 90% seen once. Sequences were derived from peripheral blood, sampled on day 0 of AZD1222 vaccination. The source of these receptors is an adult in good health.

This chain joins TRBV5-1 and TRBJ1-4; no definite D call. This CDR3 is 14 amino acids long. The germline V gene encodes CDR1 SGHRS and CDR2 YFSETQ. The V end lost 0 bases, the J end lost 8 bases, and 11 bases lay between the germline ends. The CDR3 sequence is CASSLDGIREKLFF. The DNA for the CDR3 is TGCGCCAGCAGCTTGGATGGGATTAGGGAAAAACTGTTTTTT.

This clone was counted a single time. J is TRBJ2-3 and V is TRBV18; D uncertain. From germline, CDR1 is KGHSH and CDR2 LQKENI. The CDR3 has 11 residues. Trimming pared 4 bases from V and 1 base from J, leaving 0 bases between. CDR3 nucleotide sequence: TGTGCCAGCTCACGCACAGATACGCAGTATTTT. This encodes CASSRTDTQYF.

The chain recombines TRBV19 with TRBJ1-2, with D perhaps matching TRBD1 (5 bases). This CDR3 comprises 15 residues. CDR1 LNHDA and CDR2 SQIVND come from the germline V gene (reference sequence). The germline V and J ends were trimmed by 7 bases and 0 bases, with 15 bases remaining between them. The CDR3 sequence: CASTTGAVANYGYTF. The CDR3 nucleotides read TGTGCCAGTACTACCGGGGCGGTTGCTAACTATGGCTACACCTTC.

The chain has TRBV18 and TRBJ1-1, with 7 bases lining up with TRBD1. This CDR3 has 13 residues. J lost 9 bases, V lost 4 bases, and 8 bases had no gene match. The germline gives CDR1 KGHSH, CDR2 LQKENI. The DNA of the CDR3 is TGTGCCAGCTCACTTAGGGACAGCGGGAAAGCTTTCTTT. Protein product: CASSLRDSGKAFF.

The chain combines TRBV28 with TRBJ2-1; TRBD1 agrees at 10 bases. CDR3 size: 17 residues. The V and J ends lost 5 bases and 3 bases, in that order; junction bases with no gene match: 10. The germline V gene encodes CDR1 MDHEN and CDR2 SYDVKM. CDR3 DNA sequence: TGTGCCAGCAGTCCCGGACAGGGGGTCCACTACTACAATGAGCAGTTCTTC. Translation: CASSPGQGVHYYNEQFF.